A selection of T cell receptor beta chains follows, all from one sample in a study of blood T cell repertoires in COVID-19. Assay: immunoSEQ multiplex PCR; the TCRdb copy retains only in-frame clones and omits some. The sample consists of over 150,000 clones, about 90% of them appearing once. Sequencing used PBMCs or T cells enriched from blood (not recorded which). Receptor source: a woman aged 30 to 39 who had recovered from COVID-19. CDR3s include the opening cysteine and the closing phenylalanine or tryptophan. D genes are given only for firm matches. Clone size, where shown, is once, few, many, or a class for clones that have expanded.

>.|TRBV23-1|TRBJ1-1|.
CASIFVGALNTEAFF
TGCGCCAGCATTTTTGTTGGGGCCTTGAACACTGAAGCTTTCTTT
>TRBD1|TRBV9|TRBJ1-4|.
CASSVGMGTGEKLFF
TGTGCCAGCAGCGTAGGAATGGGGACAGGCGAAAAACTGTTTTTT
>.|TRBV30|TRBJ1-1|.
CAWMRGANTEAFF
TGTGCCTGGATGCGGGGGGCGAACACTGAAGCTTTCTTT
>TRBD1|TRBV12-3/TRBV12-4|TRBJ1-1|.
CASSGQGAEAFF
TGTGCCAGCAGCGGACAGGGGGCTGAAGCTTTCTTT
>TRBD1|TRBV4-3|TRBJ1-1|.
CASSPYRTGGTEAFF
TGCGCCAGCAGCCCTTACCGGACAGGGGGCACTGAAGCTTTCTTT
>.|TRBV6-5|TRBJ1-5|.
CASSPEGGYYQPQHF
TGTGCCAGCAGTCCCGAGGGAGGGTACTATCAGCCCCAGCATTTT
>.|TRBV5-6|TRBJ1-6|few
CASSLGGGGYPSPLHF
TGTGCCAGCAGCTTGGGGGGCGGGGGGTACCCGTCACCCCTCCACTTT
>.|TRBV5-1|TRBJ1-1|.
CASSGQSGTEAFF
TGCGCCAGCAGCGGCCAGTCGGGCACTGAAGCTTTCTTT
>.|TRBV11-2|TRBJ1-6|.
CASSAWTRSPLHF
TGTGCCAGCAGCGCTTGGACAAGATCACCCCTCCACTTT
>.|TRBV27|TRBJ1-1|.
CASSLNHRGTEAFF
TGTGCCAGCAGTTTAAATCATAGGGGCACTGAAGCTTTCTTT
>TRBD1|TRBV5-1|TRBJ1-2|.
CASSAGTAYGYTF
TGCGCCAGCAGCGCCGGGACAGCTTATGGCTACACCTTC
>.|TRBV11-2|TRBJ2-3|.
CASSLVRDTQYF
TGTGCCAGCAGCTTAGTGAGAGATACGCAGTATTTT
>TRBD1|TRBV27|TRBJ1-6|.
CASRLRDSYNSPLHF
TGTGCCAGCAGACTCCGGGACAGTTATAATTCACCCCTCCACTTT
>TRBD2|TRBV7-2|TRBJ2-7|.
CASSFSLAGTYEQYF
TGTGCCAGCAGCTTCTCACTAGCGGGGACCTACGAGCAGTACTTC
>.|TRBV19|TRBJ1-1|.
CASSHRETEAFF
TGTGCCAGTAGCCACAGGGAAACTGAAGCTTTCTTT
>.|TRBV5-1|TRBJ1-1|.
CASSLGRAEAFF
TGCGCCAGCAGCTTGGGGCGGGCTGAAGCTTTCTTT
>TRBD1|TRBV27|TRBJ1-4|.
CASSSRDRAGEKLFF
TGTGCCAGCAGTTCCCGGGACAGGGCCGGAGAAAAACTGTTTTTT
>.|TRBV6-2/TRBV6-3|TRBJ2-3|.
CASSFEAHTQYF
TGTGCCAGCAGTTTCGAGGCGCATACGCAGTATTTT
>TRBD1|TRBV18|TRBJ1-2|once
CASSPRPGGADYGYTF
TGTGCCAGCTCACCACGCCCAGGGGGCGCTGACTATGGCTACACCTTC
>TRBD1|TRBV9|TRBJ1-3|.
CASSVRTGAGNTIYF
TGTGCCAGCAGCGTTCGGACAGGGGCTGGAAACACCATATATTTT
>TRBD1|TRBV7-2|TRBJ2-3|.
CASSLGTGGPDTQYF
TGTGCCAGCAGCTTGGGGACAGGGGGCCCAGATACGCAGTATTTT
>TRBD2|TRBV9|TRBJ2-5|many
CASSVDASGSGETQYF
TGTGCCAGCAGCGTAGACGCTAGCGGGAGTGGAGAGACCCAGTACTTC
>.|TRBV7-2|TRBJ1-2|once
CASSQIPGDGYTF
TGTGCCAGCAGCCAAATACCGGGAGATGGCTACACCTTC
>TRBD1|TRBV7-2|TRBJ1-1|.
CASRRTGSANTEAFF
TGTGCCAGCCGGAGGACAGGGAGCGCGAACACTGAAGCTTTCTTT
>.|TRBV9|TRBJ1-1|.
CASSAQTGGTEAFF
TGTGCCAGCAGCGCCCAAACAGGTGGCACTGAAGCTTTCTTT
>.|TRBV7-2|TRBJ1-1|.
CASSLQGRNTEAFF
TGTGCCAGCAGCCTACAAGGGAGGAACACTGAAGCTTTCTTT
>.|TRBV9|TRBJ2-3|once
CASSARRVDTSGTDTQYF
TGTGCCAGCAGCGCCCGTCGAGTTGACACATCGGGCACAGATACGCAGTATTTT
>.|TRBV5-4|TRBJ1-3|.
CATLEQGAGNTIYF
TGTGCCACTTTAGAACAGGGTGCTGGAAACACCATATATTTT
>.|TRBV7-3|TRBJ1-1|.
CASSPRRGTEAFF
TGTGCCAGCAGCCCACGCAGGGGTACTGAAGCTTTCTTT
>.|TRBV18|TRBJ2-3|.
CASSPRGTDTQYF
TGTGCCAGCTCACCACGAGGCACAGATACGCAGTATTTT
>.|TRBV6-5|TRBJ1-1|once
CASSYRAGVYTEAFF
TGTGCCAGCAGTTACCGAGCGGGGGTTTACACTGAAGCTTTCTTT
>.|TRBV4-3|TRBJ1-4|.
CASSQADNEKLFF
TGCGCCAGCAGCCAAGCAGATAATGAAAAACTGTTTTTT
>.|TRBV5-1|TRBJ1-2|.
CASSSTTGSYGYTF
TGCGCCAGCAGCTCAACTACAGGGAGCTATGGCTACACCTTC
>.|TRBV4-3|TRBJ1-2|.
CASGLNGYTF
TGCGCCAGCGGCCTTAATGGCTACACCTTC
>TRBD2|TRBV7-9|TRBJ2-1|.
CASSAVRGSGRFVEQFF
TGTGCCAGCAGCGCCGTCCGTGGTAGCGGGAGGTTCGTTGAGCAGTTCTTC
>.|TRBV3-1/TRBV3-2|TRBJ1-4|.
CASSSRGSGTNEKLFF
TGTGCCAGCAGCTCCCGGGGGTCCGGAACTAATGAAAAACTGTTTTTT
>.|TRBV27|TRBJ1-3|.
CASARYWGGSSGNTIYF
TGTGCCAGCGCGCGTTACTGGGGGGGAAGCTCTGGAAACACCATATATTTT
>TRBD1|TRBV7-9|TRBJ2-1|.
CASSLADRRNEQFF
TGTGCCAGCAGCTTAGCGGACAGGAGGAATGAGCAGTTCTTC
>.|TRBV5-6|TRBJ1-6|.
CASSLYGNSPLHF
TGTGCCAGCAGCTTGTACGGGAATTCACCCCTCCACTTT
>.|TRBV18|TRBJ1-5|.
CASSPLDSDQPQHF
TGTGCCAGCTCACCACTCGACAGCGATCAGCCCCAGCATTTT
>.|TRBV5-4|TRBJ2-2|.
CASSPLNPLSTGELFF
TGTGCCAGCAGCCCGCTGAACCCCTTGAGCACCGGGGAGCTGTTTTTT